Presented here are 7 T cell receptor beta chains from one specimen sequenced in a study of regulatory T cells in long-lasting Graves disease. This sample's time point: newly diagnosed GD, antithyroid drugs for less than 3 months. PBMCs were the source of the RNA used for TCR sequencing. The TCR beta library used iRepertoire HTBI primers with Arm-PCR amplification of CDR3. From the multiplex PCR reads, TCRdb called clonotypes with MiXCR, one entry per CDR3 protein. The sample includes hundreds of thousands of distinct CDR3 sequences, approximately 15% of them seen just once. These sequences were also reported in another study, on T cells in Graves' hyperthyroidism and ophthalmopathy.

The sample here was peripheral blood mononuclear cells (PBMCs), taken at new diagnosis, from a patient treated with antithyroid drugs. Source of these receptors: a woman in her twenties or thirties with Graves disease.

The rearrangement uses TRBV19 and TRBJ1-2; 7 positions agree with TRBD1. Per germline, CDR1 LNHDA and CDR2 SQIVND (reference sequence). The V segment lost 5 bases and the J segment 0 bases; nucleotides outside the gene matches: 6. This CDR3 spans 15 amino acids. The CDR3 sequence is CASSAGQSANYGYTF. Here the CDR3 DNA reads TGTGCCAGTAGTGCGGGACAGAGTGCTAACTATGGCTACACCTTC.

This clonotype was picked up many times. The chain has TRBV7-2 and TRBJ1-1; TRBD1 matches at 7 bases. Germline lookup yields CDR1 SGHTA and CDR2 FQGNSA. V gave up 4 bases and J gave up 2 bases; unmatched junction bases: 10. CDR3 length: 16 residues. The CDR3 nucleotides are TGTGCCAGCAGCTCGGCTGTGGGACAGAAAAACACTGAAGCTTTCTTT. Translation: CASSSAVGQKNTEAFF.

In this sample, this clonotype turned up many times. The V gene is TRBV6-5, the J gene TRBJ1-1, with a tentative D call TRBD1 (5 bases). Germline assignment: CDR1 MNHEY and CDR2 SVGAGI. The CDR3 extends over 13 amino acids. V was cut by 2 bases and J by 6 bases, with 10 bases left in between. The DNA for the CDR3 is TGTGCCAGCAGTTACAAGGGGAGGTCTGAAGCTTTCTTT. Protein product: CASSYKGRSEAFF.

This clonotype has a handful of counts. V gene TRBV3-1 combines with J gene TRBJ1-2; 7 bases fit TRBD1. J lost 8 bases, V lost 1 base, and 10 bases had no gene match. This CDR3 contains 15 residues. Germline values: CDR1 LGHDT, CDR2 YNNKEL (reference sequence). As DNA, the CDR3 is TGTGCCAGCAGCCAAGGTCTAGACAGGGCGGGCGGCTACACCTTC. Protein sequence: CASSQGLDRAGGYTF.

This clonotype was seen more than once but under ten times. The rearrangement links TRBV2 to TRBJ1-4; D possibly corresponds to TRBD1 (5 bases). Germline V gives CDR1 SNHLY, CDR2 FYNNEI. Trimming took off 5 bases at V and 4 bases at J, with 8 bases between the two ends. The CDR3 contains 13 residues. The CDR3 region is CASSRGYNEKLFF. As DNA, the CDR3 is TGTGCCAGCAGTAGGGGTTATAATGAAAAACTGTTTTTT.

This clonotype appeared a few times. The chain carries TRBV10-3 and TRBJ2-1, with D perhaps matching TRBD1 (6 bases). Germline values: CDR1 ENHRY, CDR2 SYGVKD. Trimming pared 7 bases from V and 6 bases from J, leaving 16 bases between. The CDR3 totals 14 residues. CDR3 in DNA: TGTGCCATCAAGGGGGTAACGGGAATCAATGAGCAGTTCTTC. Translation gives CAIKGVTGINEQFF.

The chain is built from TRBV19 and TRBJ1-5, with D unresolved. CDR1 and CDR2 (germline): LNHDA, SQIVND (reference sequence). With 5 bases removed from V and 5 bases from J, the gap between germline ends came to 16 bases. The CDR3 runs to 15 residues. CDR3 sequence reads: CASSLRGGSDQPQHF. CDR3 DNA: TGTGCCAGTAGTCTTCGGGGAGGGAGTGATCAGCCCCAGCATTTT.